The TCR beta chain described here comes from a study of T cell changes during pregnancy in multiple sclerosis. This table comes from immunoSEQ multiplex PCR, and its TCRdb copy is limited to in-frame clones, with some not included. This table has about 14,000 clones, about 88% appearing once. From germline, CDR1 is SQVTM and CDR2 ANQGSEA. This CDR3 is 14 amino acids long. V was pared by 7 bases and J by 4 bases, with 18 bases between. The chain couples TRBV29-1 to TRBJ2-3; the D gene is possibly TRBD2 (6 bases). The source of this sequence is a female donor with multiple sclerosis, enrolled in a pregnancy study. The sequences come from CD8+ T cells from peripheral blood mononuclear cells, collected in the first trimester of pregnancy. The CDR3: CSDGGLPTPDTQYF. The DNA for the CDR3 is TGCAGCGACGGGGGACTCCCTACGCCAGATACGCAGTATTTT.